What follows are 11 T cell receptor beta chains derived from one specimen sequenced in a study of blood T cell repertoires in COVID-19. Assay used: immunoSEQ multiplex PCR; TCRdb lists only in-frame clones, some missing. Of 100,000 or so clones in the sample, approximately 86% were seen once. Sequencing used peripheral blood. The source is a woman aged 60-75 years with acute or convalescent COVID-19.

CDR3 in amino acids: CASISGLWGTTEAFF. CDR3 nucleotide sequence: TGTGCCAGCATTTCGGGACTCTGGGGTACCACTGAAGCTTTCTTT. This chain uses TRBV2 with TRBJ1-1, with D perhaps matching TRBD1 (5 bases). The CDR3 sequence is 15 residues long. Trimming pared 7 bases from V and 4 bases from J, leaving 19 bases between. The germline CDR1 and CDR2 sequences are SNHLY and FYNNEI.

V usage is TRBV19 and J usage is TRBJ1-1; 11 positions match TRBD1. The germline CDR1 and CDR2 sequences are LNHDA and SQIVND (reference sequence). The CDR3 length is 15 residues. The junction had 2 bases not matched to a gene; V was cut back by 4 bases and J by 1 base. In DNA, the CDR3 is TGTGCCAGTAGTACGGACAGGGGGCCGAACACTGAAGCTTTCTTT. Its protein product is CASSTDRGPNTEAFF. Together with reference TRBV19 and TRBJ1-1, the CDR3 gives the full variable domain: DGGITQSPKYLFRKEGQNVTLSCEQNLNHDAMYWYRQDPGQGLRLIYYSQIVNDFQKGDIAEGYSVSREKKESFPLTVTSAQKNPTAFYLCASSTDRGPNTEAFFGQGTRLTVV.

The chain joins TRBV5-1 to TRBJ2-7, with 7 bases identical to TRBD2. CDR1 SGHRS and CDR2 YFSETQ come from the germline V gene. With 6 bases clipped from V and 2 bases from J, the junction kept 8 bases outside the gene matches. The CDR3 has 14 amino acids. The CDR3 reads CASKLREATYEQYV. CDR3 in DNA: TGCGCCAGCAAACTCCGGGAGGCGACCTACGAGCAGTACGTC.

The chain uses TRBV5-5 and TRBJ2-7; a possible D gene is TRBD1 (6 bases). The germline V gene encodes CDR1 SGHKS and CDR2 YYEKEE (reference sequence). V was cut by 7 bases and J by 4 bases, with 12 bases left in between. This CDR3 spans 12 amino acids. CDR3 DNA: TGTGCCAGCGGAAGGACAGAGTACGAGCAGTACGTC. Translation: CASGRTEYEQYV.

The gene calls are TRBV14 and TRBJ1-3; weak D call: TRBD1 (6 bases). V was cut by 5 bases and J by 4 bases, with 12 bases left in between. The CDR3 is made up of 14 amino acids. Germline CDR1 reads SGHDN; CDR2 reads FVKESK. This CDR3 reads CASSGQSLGNTIYF. In DNA form, the CDR3 reads TGTGCCAGCAGCGGACAGAGCCTAGGAAACACCATATATTTT. Full variable domain (outside the CDR3, taken from reference TRBV14 and TRBJ1-3): EAGVTQFPSHSVIEKGQTVTLRCDPISGHDNLYWYRRVMGKEIKFLLHFVKESKQDESGMPNNRFLAERTGGTYSTLKVQPAELEDSGVYFCASSGQSLGNTIYFGEGSWLTVV.

V gene TRBV15 combines with J gene TRBJ1-2; D possibly corresponds to TRBD1 (5 bases). The CDR3 covers 15 residues. Germline V gene lookup returns CDR1 LNHNV and CDR2 YYDKDF (reference sequence). V was shortened by 0 bases and J by 4 bases, with 12 bases between the two germline ends. The CDR3 loop is CATSRDLGARYGYTF. The DNA for the CDR3 is TGTGCCACCAGCAGAGATCTAGGGGCCCGCTATGGCTACACCTTC.

The chain couples TRBV7-6 to TRBJ2-7; TRBD1 agrees at 8 bases. The germline V gene encodes CDR1 SGHVS and CDR2 FNYEAQ. This CDR3 has 13 amino acids. V trimming: 7 bases; J trimming: 4 bases; junction bases outside the gene matches: 6. Here the CDR3 DNA reads TGTGCCAGCACAGGGGGCGTATCGTACGAGCAGTACTTC. Translation: CASTGGVSYEQYF.

The V gene is TRBV18, the J gene TRBJ2-1; TRBD1 matches 9 bases. This CDR3 is 13 amino acids long. Germline V CDR1 and CDR2: KGHSH, LQKENI. The junction had 2 bases not matched to a gene; V was cut back by 5 bases and J by 6 bases. The CDR3 nucleotides read TGTGCCAGCTCAAGGGACAGGGCCAATGAGCAGTTCTTC. This sequence encodes CASSRDRANEQFF.

The gene calls are TRBV27 and TRBJ2-1, with 11 bases identical to TRBD2. Germline trimming cut 6 bases from V and 5 bases from J; bases unmatched to any gene: 6. The CDR3 contains 15 residues. Germline CDR1 reads MNHEY; CDR2 reads SMNVEV (reference sequence). The CDR3 spells CASRPSGRLNNEQFF. The CDR3 DNA is TGTGCCAGCAGGCCTAGCGGGAGGTTGAACAATGAGCAGTTCTTC.

The CDR3 nucleotides are TGTGCCAGCAGCGCAGCCTCAGGGTGGAACACTGAAGCTTTCTTT. Encoded protein: CASSAASGWNTEAFF. The chain combines TRBV5-4 with TRBJ1-1, with TRBD1 as a possible D gene (5 bases). CDR3 size: 15 residues. The germline CDR1 and CDR2 sequences are SGHNT and YYREEE (reference sequence). V lost 4 bases and J lost 1, with 14 bases in between.

V usage is TRBV6-5 and J usage is TRBJ2-5; a possible D gene is TRBD2 (5 bases). Trimming pared 6 bases from V and 10 bases from J, leaving 21 bases between. The CDR3 is made up of 14 amino acids. The germline V gene encodes CDR1 MNHEY and CDR2 SVGAGI. The CDR3 nucleotides read TGTGCCAGCAGCCTCTCTGTGTCGGGTGAGGGCCAGTACTTC. It yields the protein CASSLSVSGEGQYF.